The T cell receptor beta chain under discussion was sequenced for a study of blood T cell repertoires in COVID-19. Participants came from 20 to 25 US areas, aged about 18 to 95 years. V shed 6 bases, J shed 5 bases, and the junction held 6 bases outside the gene matches. The CDR3 is made up of 13 amino acids. The germline gives CDR1 ENHRY, CDR2 SYGVKD. Original processing notes: Estimated nucleated cell counts came from reference gene primer amplification. Assay: immunoSEQ multiplex PCR; the TCRdb copy retains only in-frame clones and omits some. That table furnishes V, J and clone size, whereas the DNA furnished D and trimming. In the table there are 250,000 or so clones, approximately 91% of which are singletons.

The sequenced sample was PBMCs or T cells enriched from blood (not recorded which). V and J are TRBV10-3 and TRBJ2-5, with TRBD1 matching over 7 bases. The sequence came from a human donor in a cohort exposed to, infected with or recovered from COVID-19 (not recorded which). The donor label of this sample is uncertain. For the CDR3, the DNA is TGTGCCATCAGCAGGGGGAAGGGGGAGACCCAGTACTTC. Translated, it gives CAISRGKGETQYF.